Sequencing of this TCR beta chain was carried out in a study of metastatic and nonmetastatic thyroid tumors. Original data processing: Using the CDR3 differences seen across clinicopathological groups, the authors built a distant-metastasis classifier for papillary thyroid cancer, which was meant to discriminate distant-metastatic patients. TCRdb redid the clone calls on the PCR reads using MiXCR. What appears here as the V and J calls and clone size reflects TCRdb's work, not the paper's. Here the sample spans about 27,000 clones, 15% being singletons. General study results and limits: It was reported that TCR beta diversity was significantly higher in malignant thyroid tumors than benign nodules, in blood and tumor.

There are many counts of this clone. The target antigen is unknown. V dropped 2 bases and J dropped 3; count of bases not matched to a gene: 2. Germline CDR1 is MNHEY and CDR2 is SMNVEV (reference sequence). The CDR3 consists of 14 residues. Each patient went into thyroid surgery without having received any treatment. This TCR was sampled from a male donor with papillary thyroid cancer or a benign thyroid nodule (not recorded which). Some clones in this sample may be carry-over from other donors' samples. The rearrangement links TRBV27 to TRBJ1-1, with 8 bases aligning to TRBD1. Sequencing was performed on blood. CDR3 sequence: CASSLQGADTEAFF. Here the CDR3 DNA reads TGTGCCAGCAGTTTACAGGGGGCTGACACTGAAGCTTTCTTT.